What follows describes a single T cell receptor (beta chain). Germline lookup yields CDR1 LNHNV and CDR2 YYDKDF (reference sequence). Trimming pared 0 bases from V and 0 bases from J, leaving 7 bases between. This CDR3 contains 15 residues. PCR amplification relied on 60 Vbeta primers (plus 13 Jbeta primers). The data were produced by immunoSEQ multiplex PCR, yet TCRdb's version contains in-frame clones alone and is incomplete. The sample lists 200,000 to 250,000 clones, roughly 80% occurring once. This sample stems from a study of cytomegalovirus exposure and HLA in healthy donors. The V and J genes are TRBV15 and TRBJ2-3; weak D call: TRBD2 (6 bases). Input material: PBMCs. The source is a woman aged 40 to 55 in good health and CMV-seropositive. The chain's CDR3 is CATSRERGSTDTQYF. The CDR3 bases are TGTGCCACCAGCAGAGAGCGGGGTAGCACAGATACGCAGTATTTT.